A selection of T cell receptor beta chains follows, all from one sample in a study of breast tumors, draining lymph nodes, adjacent tissues. TCRdb independently ran MiXCR on the multiplex PCR reads; one entry per CDR3 protein. This sample has about 140,000 distinct CDR3 sequences, with approximately 30% found just once. Sequencing used axillary lymph node tissue. The receptors here all came from a female donor with breast cancer. Some clones in this sample may be carry-over from other donors' samples. Each CDR3 is given with its conserved first and last residue. A D gene is named only where the DNA matches it firmly. Only some rows state a clone size, as once, few, many or a class for expanded clones.

TRBV6-1	.	TRBJ1-1	few	CASSEVGGRTEAFF	TGTGCCAGCAGTGAAGTCGGGGGACGGACTGAAGCTTTCTTT
TRBV30	.	TRBJ1-6	many	CAWDPGSYYNSPLHF	TGTGCCTGGGATCCGGGGAGCTACTATAATTCACCCCTCCACTTT
TRBV10-3	.	TRBJ2-2	many	CAISEGGATNTGELFF	TGTGCCATCAGTGAAGGTGGAGCCACCAACACCGGGGAGCTGTTTTTT
TRBV12-3/TRBV12-4	TRBD1	TRBJ2-1	many	CASSAGQDLTQKHNEQFF	TGTGCCAGCAGTGCCGGACAGGATCTGACACAAAAACACAATGAGCAGTTCTTC
TRBV27	.	TRBJ2-2	many	CASSLRWSTNTGELFF	TGTGCCAGCAGTTTGCGTTGGTCTACGAACACCGGGGAGCTGTTTTTT
TRBV9	.	TRBJ2-2	.	CASSVAPTGELFF	TGTGCCAGCAGTGTAGCCCCCACCGGGGAGCTGTTTTTT
TRBV11-2	TRBD1	TRBJ2-5	.	CASSFWTGGRETQYF	TGTGCCAGCAGCTTCTGGACAGGGGGCAGGGAGACCCAGTACTTC
TRBV7-9	TRBD2	TRBJ2-5	.	CASSSGPSGGRETQYF	TGTGCCAGCAGCTCCGGTCCTAGCGGGGGGCGAGAGACCCAGTACTTC
TRBV3-1	.	TRBJ1-3	.	CASSPLGSGNTIYF	TGCGCCAGCAGCCCACTAGGCTCTGGAAACACCATATATTTT
TRBV2	TRBD1	TRBJ1-6	.	CASSPPGGMGSPLHF	TGTGCCAGCAGTCCCCCAGGGGGGATGGGCTCACCCCTCCACTTT
TRBV24-1	TRBD1	TRBJ1-2	.	CATSANRGSYTF	TGTGCCACCAGTGCAAACAGGGGCTCCTACACCTTC
TRBV27	TRBD1	TRBJ1-4	.	CASSSRGQGVGEKLFF	TGTGCCAGCAGTTCGCGTGGCCAGGGGGTAGGAGAAAAACTGTTTTTT
TRBV19	.	TRBJ1-1	few	CASSQTGRETEAFF	TGTGCCAGTAGTCAAACAGGGCGGGAAACTGAAGCTTTCTTT
TRBV6-1	.	TRBJ2-7	few	CASSHGKPYEQYF	TGTGCCAGCAGTCATGGTAAACCCTACGAGCAGTACTTC
TRBV20-1	.	TRBJ2-7	many	CSAPTGMSTYEQYF	TGCAGTGCTCCTACGGGGATGTCTACCTACGAGCAGTACTTC
TRBV19	TRBD1	TRBJ1-6	many	CASSIQGQGRSYNSPLHF	TGTGCCAGTAGTATCCAGGGACAGGGACGCTCCTATAATTCACCCCTCCACTTT
TRBV20-1	.	TRBJ1-5	many	CSARGGRRGNQPQHF	TGCAGTGCCCGGGGCGGCCGGCGAGGCAATCAGCCCCAGCATTTT
TRBV15	TRBD1	TRBJ1-1	few	CATLETGVTTEAFF	TGTGCCACCCTAGAGACAGGGGTAACCACTGAAGCTTTCTTT
TRBV6-1	.	TRBJ1-5	many	CASSEAMVRGGQPQHF	TGTGCCAGCAGTGAAGCGATGGTCAGGGGTGGTCAGCCCCAGCATTTT
TRBV7-2	.	TRBJ2-6	.	CASSLGTGRAVTVLTF	TGTGCCAGCAGCTTAGGGACAGGGAGGGCCGTGACAGTCCTGACTTTC
TRBV9	.	TRBJ1-1	.	CASSAIQQNTEAFF	TGTGCCAGCAGCGCGATACAACAGAACACTGAAGCTTTCTTT
TRBV4-1	.	TRBJ2-2	many	CASSQGGDGELFF	TGCGCCAGCAGCCAAGGGGGGGATGGGGAGCTGTTTTTT
TRBV3-1	.	TRBJ1-6	many	CASSQDRVGNSPLHF	TGTGCCAGCAGCCAAGATAGGGTGGGCAATTCACCCCTCCACTTT
TRBV10-2	.	TRBJ1-4	once	CASSPPVAGDEKLPF	TGCGCCAGCAGTCCGCCAGTGGCAGGGGATGAAAAACTGCCTTTT
TRBV18	.	TRBJ1-1	.	CASSPAGPEAFF	TGCGCCAGCTCACCAGCGGGCCCTGAAGCTTTCTTT
TRBV15	.	TRBJ2-5	many	CATSKEVGGAGETQYF	TGTGCCACCAGCAAAGAGGTCGGGGGCGCGGGAGAGACCCAGTACTTC
TRBV20-1	TRBD2	TRBJ2-1	once	CGAQTSGAYTEQFF	TGCGGTGCTCAAACTAGCGGGGCTTACACTGAGCAGTTCTTC
TRBV3-1	.	TRBJ1-6	many	CASSPTGWGLNSPLHF	TGTGCCAGCAGCCCTACGGGGTGGGGGCTTAATTCACCCCTCCACTTT